Below, 32 T cell receptor beta chains from the same sample are listed, as sequenced in a study of cytotoxic CD8 clonotypes in ibrutinib-treated CLL. Generated by immunoSEQ multiplex PCR, the TCRdb table keeps only in-frame clones and is missing some. Of 150,000 to 200,000 clones in the sample, over 65% are singletons; the top ten hold roughly 1.9%. The sample here was PBMCs, taken after 12 months of ibrutinib treatment. The receptors originated from a human donor with chronic lymphocytic leukemia.

The chain has TRBV7-2 and TRBJ2-7; a possible D gene is TRBD2 (5 bases). With 2 bases removed from V and 0 bases from J, the gap between germline ends came to 14 bases. Per germline, CDR1 SGHTA and CDR2 FQGNSA. CDR3 length: 16 amino acids. CDR3: CASSLIEGRDSYEQYF. CDR3 coding DNA: TGTGCCAGCAGCTTAATCGAGGGCAGAGACTCCTACGAGCAGTACTTC.

The V gene is TRBV28, the J gene TRBJ1-5; D perhaps matches TRBD1 (5 bases). V was clipped by 3 bases and J by 4 bases, with 13 bases between them. The CDR3 loop spans 15 amino acids. Germline V gene data show CDR1 as MDHEN and CDR2 as SYDVKM. CDR3 in amino acids: CASSFPGTKNQPQHF. The CDR3 region has the DNA TGTGCCAGCAGTTTCCCCGGGACGAAGAATCAGCCCCAGCATTTT.

The rearrangement links TRBV18 to TRBJ2-1, with 7 bases aligning to TRBD2. CDR3 length: 14 residues. V was pared by 6 bases and J by 7 bases, with 9 bases of the junction left unmatched. CDR1 KGHSH and CDR2 LQKENI come from the germline V gene. The CDR3 DNA follows: TGTGCCAGCTCTCAGCGAAGGGAGGGAAATGAGCAGTTCTTC. Amino acids: CASSQRREGNEQFF.

This chain uses TRBV28 with TRBJ1-3; maybe TRBD1 (6 bases). Trimming left V 10 bases short and J 4 bases short, with 11 bases between. Germline assignment: CDR1 MDHEN and CDR2 SYDVKM. CDR3 size: 12 residues. As DNA, the CDR3 is TGTGCCACCAAAGGGGGGGGAAACACCATATATTTT. As protein: CATKGGGNTIYF.

This clone came up once. Here the CDR3 reads CAWSRNDRGDTGELFF. CDR3 DNA sequence: TGTGCCTGGAGTAGAAACGACAGGGGTGACACCGGGGAGCTGTTTTTT. The gene calls are TRBV30 and TRBJ2-2; 8 nucleotides align to TRBD1. Looked up from germline, CDR1 is GTSNPN and CDR2 is SVGIG (reference sequence). The CDR3 length is 16 residues. The ends lost 2 bases at V and 3 bases at J; junction bases unmatched: 8.

The chain has TRBV28 and TRBJ2-7; 9 bases agree with TRBD2. V shed 6 bases, J shed 1 base, and the junction held 10 bases outside the gene matches. The CDR3 has 16 amino acids. CDR1 and CDR2 from the germline V gene are MDHEN and SYDVKM. The DNA of the CDR3 is TGTGCCAGCAGAACGTGGGGGACTAGCCTATCCTACGAGCAGTACTTC. It translates to CASRTWGTSLSYEQYF. Full variable domain (missing parts from reference TRBV28 and TRBJ2-7): DVKVTQSSRYLVKRTGEKVFLECVQDMDHENMFWYRQDPGLGLRLIYFSYDVKMKEKGDIPEGYSVSREKKERFSLILESASTNQTSMYLCASRTWGTSLSYEQYFGPGTRLTVT.

This clone occurred once. In DNA form, the CDR3 reads TGTGCCAGCAGTTTTGGTTCCCACAGTTTATTTCGAGGCAGGGAATTCCCAGATACGCAGTATTTT. The encoded protein is CASSFGSHSLFRGREFPDTQYF. The rearrangement links TRBV28 to TRBJ2-3, with a weak D call TRBD1 (5 bases). V shed 3 bases and J shed 4 bases, with 35 bases lying between them. CDR3 length: 22 amino acids. Germline-derived CDR1 and CDR2 are MDHEN and SYDVKM.

The chain combines TRBV2 with TRBJ1-2; weak D call: TRBD1 (5 bases). Germline CDR1 is SNHLY and CDR2 is FYNNEI. The CDR3 length is 14 residues. V was clipped by 8 bases and J by 5 bases, with 18 bases between them. The CDR3 sequence is CASHRERTRYGYTF. In DNA form, the CDR3 reads TGTGCCAGCCATAGGGAGAGGACAAGGTATGGCTACACCTTC.

This clone was observed a handful of times. The chain combines TRBV28 with TRBJ2-7; D ambiguous. The CDR3 runs 18 residues. From germline, CDR1 is MDHEN and CDR2 SYDVKM. V was shortened by 5 bases and J by 0 bases, with 23 bases between the two germline ends. The CDR3 DNA reads as TGTGCCAGCAGTCCGACGACCAAAAGGAGAATTAGCTCCTACGAGCAGTACTTC. Translating it yields CASSPTTKRRISSYEQYF. The full variable domain, rest sourced from reference TRBV28 and TRBJ2-7, is DVKVTQSSRYLVKRTGEKVFLECVQDMDHENMFWYRQDPGLGLRLIYFSYDVKMKEKGDIPEGYSVSREKKERFSLILESASTNQTSMYLCASSPTTKRRISSYEQYFGPGTRLTVT.

The chain carries TRBV19 and TRBJ1-2; D is uncertain. Trimming pared 4 bases from V and 8 bases from J, leaving 14 bases between. This CDR3 is built from 13 residues. Germline V gives CDR1 LNHDA, CDR2 SQIVND (reference sequence). CDR3 in amino acids: CASSKGPGFGYTF. As DNA, the CDR3 is TGTGCCAGTAGTAAAGGCCCAGGATTCGGCTACACCTTC.

The chain carries TRBV27 and TRBJ1-6; no clear D gene. V was shortened by 2 bases and J by 9 bases, with 17 bases between the two germline ends. Germline CDR1 and CDR2: MNHEY and SMNVEV (reference sequence). There are 16 residues in the CDR3. The DNA for the CDR3 is TGTGCCAGCAGTTTAAGGACCGGGGTCATCAGTTCACCCCTCCACTTT. Translated, it gives CASSLRTGVISSPLHF.

This chain joins TRBV28 and TRBJ1-2; the D is unclear. CDR1 is MDHEN, CDR2 SYDVKM, per germline. Deletions cut 5 bases from V and 6 bases from J, with 7 bases between. This CDR3 is 11 amino acids long. The CDR3 spells CASSIGDGYTF. The CDR3 DNA sequence: TGTGCCAGCAGTATCGGGGATGGCTACACCTTC.

The rearrangement links TRBV5-6 to TRBJ2-1; TRBD2 matches 11 bases. Looked up from germline, CDR1 is SGHDT and CDR2 is YYEEEE. This CDR3 is 18 amino acids long. Trimming took 4 bases from V and 5 from J; bases not matched to a gene: 14. This CDR3 is CASSPLGTSGAKDNEQFF. The CDR3, as DNA: TGTGCCAGCAGCCCTCTCGGGACTAGCGGAGCCAAAGACAATGAGCAGTTCTTC.

The chain's CDR3 is CASSVVPDTEAFF. In nucleotides, the CDR3 is TGTGCCAGCAGCGTAGTCCCCGACACTGAAGCTTTCTTT. The rearrangement joins TRBV9 to TRBJ1-1, with no clear D. Germline V gene data show CDR1 as SGDLS and CDR2 as YYNGEE. The CDR3 consists of 13 residues. Trimming took 0 bases from V and 3 from J, leaving 6 bases between them.

This chain connects TRBV5-4 to TRBJ2-3; D is perhaps TRBD1 (5 bases). CDR3 length: 14 amino acids. The germline V gene has CDR1 SGHNT and CDR2 YYREEE (reference sequence). V shed 0 bases and J shed 1 base, with 6 bases lying between them. The CDR3 bases are TGTGCCAGCAGCTTGGCACAGGGCACAGATACGCAGTATTTT. Residues: CASSLAQGTDTQYF.

The chain employs TRBV29-1 and TRBJ2-1; TRBD2 might be the D (6 bases). The CDR3 totals 13 residues. V shed 7 bases and J shed 9 bases, with 19 bases lying between them. CDR1 is SQVTM and CDR2 is ANQGSEA in the germline V gene. The CDR3 protein is CSGRGDWGVEQFF. The CDR3 DNA sequence: TGCAGCGGGCGCGGAGACTGGGGGGTTGAGCAGTTCTTC.

This clone was observed a handful of times. This chain uses TRBV18 with TRBJ2-7; D gene unclear. Looked up from germline, CDR1 is KGHSH and CDR2 is LQKENI. V was shortened by 3 bases and J by 6 bases, with 15 bases between the two germline ends. The CDR3 is made up of 14 amino acids. CDR3 region: CASSPPTDTREQYF. In DNA, the CDR3 is TGTGCCAGCTCACCCCCTACGGATACTCGCGAGCAGTACTTC.

The rearrangement uses TRBV19 and TRBJ2-7; 10 nucleotides match TRBD1. This CDR3 is 15 amino acids long. Per the germline V gene, CDR1 is LNHDA and CDR2 is SQIVND (reference sequence). J gave up 5 bases and V 5 bases, and 9 bases lay outside the gene matches. This CDR3 reads CASSGSGTGEHEQYF. As DNA, the CDR3 is TGTGCCAGTAGTGGGTCCGGGACAGGGGAGCACGAGCAGTACTTC.

This chain connects TRBV11-1 to TRBJ1-5; no reliable D call. V was cut by 4 bases and J by 6 bases, with 13 bases left in between. Germline assignment: CDR1 SGHAT and CDR2 FQDESV (reference sequence). This CDR3 is built from 14 residues. The CDR3 coding sequence is TGTGCCAGCAGCTCGGATTGGGTGGGTCAGCCCCAGCATTTT. Its protein product is CASSSDWVGQPQHF.

V and J are TRBV5-6 and TRBJ2-3, with 10 nucleotides matching TRBD2. The CDR3 runs 14 residues. After removal of 5 bases from V and 8 bases from J, the junction contained 8 bases not matched to a gene. Germline-derived CDR1 and CDR2 are SGHDT and YYEEEE. The CDR3 region is CASSSGTSVGTQYF. CDR3 sequence (DNA): TGTGCCAGCAGTTCCGGGACTAGCGTAGGTACGCAGTATTTT.

DNA of the CDR3: TGTGCCTGGAGTCACAGTTTGAGGGAGACCCAGTACTTC. Translated, it gives CAWSHSLRETQYF. V is TRBV30 and J is TRBJ2-5; D call uncertain. Germline V gene data show CDR1 as GTSNPN and CDR2 as SVGIG (reference sequence). Trimming removed 2 bases at V and 5 bases at J, with 12 bases between. The CDR3 covers 13 residues. Full variable domain (remainder filled in from reference TRBV30 and TRBJ2-5): SQTIHQWPATLVQPVGSPLSLECTVEGTSNPNLYWYRQAAGRGLQLLFYSVGIGQISSEVPQNLSASRPQDRQFILSSKKLLLSDSGFYLCAWSHSLRETQYFGPGTRLLVL.

This chain uses TRBV28 with TRBJ2-5; a possible D gene is TRBD2 (6 bases). V was shortened by 6 bases and J by 5 bases, with 22 bases between the two germline ends. CDR1 is MDHEN, CDR2 SYDVKM, per germline. The CDR3 covers 16 residues. The CDR3 DNA reads as TGTGCCAGCAGCCAGCCGAGGGGTCCGGAGGGGGAGACCCAGTACTTC. This gives the protein CASSQPRGPEGETQYF.

This chain joins TRBV7-6 and TRBJ2-3; 9 bases agree with TRBD2. The germline V gene has CDR1 SGHVS and CDR2 FNYEAQ. The junction had 5 bases not matched to a gene; V was cut back by 5 bases and J by 5 bases. The CDR3 runs 14 residues. The DNA for the CDR3 is TGTGCCAGCAGCACCAGCGGGGGGAAAGATACGCAGTATTTT. This codes for CASSTSGGKDTQYF.

The gene calls are TRBV19 and TRBJ2-2; tentative D call: TRBD2 (5 bases). CDR3 length: 17 amino acids. Germline CDR1 and CDR2: LNHDA and SQIVND (reference sequence). Trimming removed 3 bases at V and 5 bases at J, with 19 bases between. The chain's CDR3 is CASSISRPRSGTGELFF. CDR3 nucleotides: TGTGCCAGTAGTATTTCTCGACCCCGTTCGGGAACCGGGGAGCTGTTTTTT.

The chain couples TRBV5-1 to TRBJ1-3; no definite D call. Trimming took off 4 bases at V and 0 bases at J, with 11 bases between the two ends. CDR1 is SGHRS and CDR2 is YFSETQ in the germline V gene. The CDR3 totals 15 residues. CDR3 amino acids: CASSQDGFSGNTIYF. The CDR3 DNA follows: TGCGCCAGCAGCCAGGACGGCTTCTCTGGAAACACCATATATTTT.

This rearrangement joins TRBV4-2 to TRBJ1-2, with 8 bases identical to TRBD1. The CDR3 length is 18 residues. Germline assignment: CDR1 LGHNA and CDR2 YNFKEQ. Trimming took 0 bases from V and 4 from J; bases not matched to a gene: 13. In nucleotides, the CDR3 is TGTGCCAGCAGCCAAGAGTCTGGTCTCGCGACAGGGGTCTATGGCTACACCTTC. Encoded protein: CASSQESGLATGVYGYTF.

This chain links TRBV27 with TRBJ2-7, with 8 bases identical to TRBD1. The CDR3 is made up of 14 amino acids. The germline V gene encodes CDR1 MNHEY and CDR2 SMNVEV (reference sequence). The junction had 2 bases not matched to a gene; V was cut back by 3 bases and J by 1 base. Written as DNA, the CDR3 is TGTGCCAGCAGTTTCAGACAGGGGTCCTACGAGCAGTACTTC. This codes for CASSFRQGSYEQYF.

V and J are TRBV7-8 and TRBJ2-7; D is ambiguous. This CDR3 contains 17 residues. The ends were cut back, 5 bases at V and 3 bases at J, with 23 bases in the middle. Germline V lookup: CDR1 SGHVS, CDR2 FQNEAQ. DNA of the CDR3: TGTGCCAGCAGCCCTCCCCCATTCATGGACCGTATCTACGAGCAGTACTTC. Residues: CASSPPPFMDRIYEQYF. Looking up the rest from reference TRBV7-8 and TRBJ2-7 gives the full variable domain: GAGVSQSPRYKVAKRGQDVALRCDPISGHVSLFWYQQALGQGPEFLTYFQNEAQLDKSGLPSDRFFAERPEGSVSTLKIQRTQQEDSAVYLCASSPPPFMDRIYEQYFGPGTRLTVT.

This clone was observed a few times. The chain joins TRBV6-5 to TRBJ1-1; the match to TRBD1 covers 9 bases. The junction had 9 bases not matched to a gene; V was cut back by 7 bases and J by 6 bases. CDR1 and CDR2 from the germline V gene are MNHEY and SVGAGI. This CDR3 contains 14 residues. CDR3 coding DNA: TGTGCCAGCAAAACAGGGGGCGGCCGCCCTGAAGCTTTCTTT. This sequence encodes CASKTGGGRPEAFF.

CDR3 loop: CASSFSNNYNEQFF. The CDR3 DNA follows: TGTGCCAGCAGCTTCAGTAATAACTACAATGAGCAGTTCTTC. The gene calls are TRBV7-8 and TRBJ2-1; D is unclear. This CDR3 region has 14 residues. CDR1 is SGHVS and CDR2 is FQNEAQ in the germline V gene. The V gene lost 3 bases and the J gene lost 3 bases, with 9 bases spanning the gap.

On this clone: At one end the junction does not follow the germline gene, possibly because of a read error. The chain combines TRBV6-1 with TRBJ2-2; D perhaps matches TRBD2 (5 bases). The germline CDR1 and CDR2 sequences are MNHNS and SASEGT. The CDR3 loop spans 13 amino acids. The CDR3: CASRPQPVGELFF. In nucleotides, the CDR3 is TGTGCCAGCAGGCCTCAACCAGTCGGGGAGCTGTTTTTC.

The chain combines TRBV28 with TRBJ2-1; D uncertain. The CDR3 loop spans 15 amino acids. Germline V gene sequence: CDR1 MDHEN, CDR2 SYDVKM. The ends were cut back, 5 bases at V and 0 bases at J, with 11 bases in the middle. The CDR3 nucleotides are TGTGCCAGCAGTAAAAGCGCCCACTCCTACAATGAGCAGTTCTTC. Its protein product is CASSKSAHSYNEQFF.